A selection of T cell receptor beta chains follows, all from one sample in a study of memory CD4+ T cells and cytomegalovirus serostatus. Sequencing used immunoSEQ multiplex PCR; TCRdb keeps in-frame clones, though not all of them. The sample contains over 25,000 clones, roughly three quarters of which appear only once. Material for sequencing was memory CD4+ T cells from blood. The origin of the receptors is an adult in good health and CMV-seronegative. Both conserved end residues are part of each CDR3. D genes are given only for firm matches. Size is omitted from some rows. Given values are once, few, many or a class for expanded clones.

TRBV5-1	TRBJ1-2	-	-	CASSFSGIATGRVGYTF	TGCGCCAGCAGCTTCTCCGGTATCGCGACAGGACGGGTTGGCTACACCTTC
TRBV7-2	TRBJ2-5	-	-	CASSPGLIQETQYF	TGTGCCAGCAGCCCGGGACTTATACAAGAGACCCAGTACTTC
TRBV30	TRBJ2-5	-	TRBD1	CAWGQGAGETQYF	TGTGCCTGGGGACAGGGGGCCGGTGAGACCCAGTACTTC
TRBV28	TRBJ2-7	few	-	CATQDVAYEQYF	TGTGCCACCCAGGACGTAGCCTACGAGCAGTACTTC
TRBV19	TRBJ2-3	-	TRBD2	CASRPGTSGTDTQYF	TGTGCCAGTAGGCCCGGGACTAGCGGCACAGATACGCAGTATTTT
TRBV7-2	TRBJ2-7	-	-	CASSFAASYEQYF	TGTGCCAGCAGCTTCGCAGCCTCCTACGAGCAGTACTTC
TRBV7-2	TRBJ2-7	-	TRBD1	CASSPTGTGFYEQYF	TGTGCCAGCAGTCCTACCGGGACAGGCTTTTACGAGCAGTACTTC
TRBV6-1	TRBJ1-6	few	TRBD1	CASSASGGNSPLHF	TGTGCCAGCAGTGCCTCAGGGGGCAATTCACCCCTCCACTTT
TRBV2	TRBJ2-7	-	-	CASSDRARTYEQYF	TGTGCCAGCAGTGATCGGGCCAGGACCTACGAGCAGTACTTC
TRBV19	TRBJ2-1	-	TRBD1	CASSTTRGQGNYEQFF	TGTGCCAGTAGTACCACCCGAGGACAGGGGAACTATGAGCAGTTCTTC
TRBV9	TRBJ2-1	-	TRBD2	CASSFGLAGANEQFF	TGTGCCAGCAGCTTCGGACTAGCGGGAGCCAATGAGCAGTTCTTC
TRBV5-5	TRBJ2-7	-	-	CASSQGPTGYEQYF	TGTGCCAGCAGCCAGGGCCCGACGGGGTACGAGCAGTACTTC
TRBV29-1	TRBJ2-3	-	TRBD1	CSADRGSTDTQYF	TGCAGCGCTGACAGGGGGAGCACAGATACGCAGTATTTT
TRBV18	TRBJ2-3	-	TRBD2	CASSQSGRIQDTQYF	TGTGCCAGCTCACAAAGCGGGAGGATCCAAGATACGCAGTATTTT
TRBV18	TRBJ1-1	-	TRBD1	CASSPVAGGKKTEAFF	TGTGCCAGCTCACCGGTAGCAGGGGGGAAGAAAACTGAAGCTTTCTTT
TRBV7-7	TRBJ2-3	-	-	CASSFRGGDTQYF	TGTGCTAGCAGCTTTAGGGGGGGGGATACGCAGTATTTT
TRBV7-2	TRBJ1-5	-	-	CASSLVQGLGQPQHF	TGTGCCAGCAGCTTAGTCCAGGGGTTAGGTCAGCCCCAGCATTTT
TRBV6-6	TRBJ1-5	once	-	CASSYGGNQPQHF	TGTGCCAGCAGTTATGGCGGCAATCAGCCCCAGCATTTT
TRBV29-1	TRBJ1-1	-	-	CSVAANTEAFF	TGCAGCGTTGCCGCAAACACTGAAGCTTTCTTT
TRBV6-1	TRBJ1-2	-	TRBD1	CASSSPGQGFSGYTF	TGTGCCAGCAGTTCTCCGGGACAGGGTTTTAGTGGCTACACCTTC
TRBV7-6	TRBJ2-1	-	-	CASSSVVGYNEQFF	TGTGCCAGCAGCTCAGTGGTTGGGTACAATGAGCAGTTCTTC
TRBV19	TRBJ1-1	-	-	CASISQPNTEAFF	TGTGCCAGTATCAGTCAACCGAACACTGAAGCTTTCTTT
TRBV11-2	TRBJ2-3	-	-	CASSSNRASSVADTQYF	TGTGCCAGCAGCTCTAATAGGGCAAGTAGCGTGGCAGATACGCAGTATTTT
TRBV28	TRBJ2-3	-	TRBD2	CASRNSGRAVTDTQYF	TGTGCCAGCAGAAATAGCGGGAGGGCAGTGACAGATACGCAGTATTTT
TRBV5-1	TRBJ1-2	-	TRBD1	CASSTQPGQGDGYTF	TGCGCCAGCAGTACACAACCGGGACAGGGGGATGGCTACACCTTC
TRBV7-2	TRBJ2-2	-	-	CASSGGGSPGELFF	TGTGCCAGCAGCGGAGGCGGGTCACCCGGGGAGCTGTTTTTT
TRBV5-6	TRBJ1-2	-	-	CASIVDVGRSNYGYTF	TGTGCCAGCATCGTGGACGTCGGACGTTCTAACTATGGCTACACCTTC
TRBV6-6	TRBJ1-5	-	-	CASTPVMNSNQPQHF	TGTGCCAGCACCCCCGTGATGAATAGCAATCAGCCCCAGCATTTT
TRBV9	TRBJ2-7	-	-	CASSVEGSGEQYF	TGTGCCAGCAGCGTAGAGGGGTCAGGCGAGCAGTACTTC
TRBV27	TRBJ2-7	-	-	CASSRAGVYEQYF	TGTGCCAGCAGCCGGGCAGGGGTCTACGAGCAGTACTTC
TRBV10-1	TRBJ2-3	-	TRBD2	CASTSGGGDTQYF	TGCGCCAGCACTAGCGGGGGGGGCGATACGCAGTATTTT
TRBV7-8	TRBJ1-1	-	-	CASSPSAARLTEAFF	TGTGCCAGCAGTCCCTCCGCGGCCAGACTCACTGAAGCTTTCTTT
TRBV30	TRBJ1-3	-	-	CAWRVGNTIYF	TGTGCCTGGAGAGTGGGAAACACCATATATTTT
TRBV7-8	TRBJ1-1	-	-	CASSLARTERNTEAFF	TGTGCCAGCAGCTTAGCCCGGACAGAAAGGAACACTGAAGCTTTCTTT
TRBV18	TRBJ1-2	-	-	CASSLLEGHDYGYTF	TGTGCCAGCTCACTCCTCGAGGGACATGACTATGGCTACACCTTC
TRBV28	TRBJ1-4	-	-	CASGPRGEKLFF	TGTGCCAGCGGACCAAGAGGGGAAAAACTGTTTTTT
TRBV5-6	TRBJ2-7	-	-	CASSFGDYEQYF	TGTGCCAGCAGCTTCGGGGACTACGAGCAGTACTTC
TRBV19	TRBJ2-7	once	TRBD1	CASSIGTGPYEQYF	TGTGCCAGTAGTATAGGGACAGGCCCCTACGAGCAGTACTTC